Below are 10 T cell receptor beta chains sequenced from a single sample in a study of cytomegalovirus exposure and HLA in healthy donors listed by TCRdb under 2017. The library was produced with the immunoSEQ multiplex PCR assay. For the multiplex PCR, a mixture combining 60 forward primers for TCR Vbeta segments and 13 reverse primers for TCR Jbeta segments was used. TCRdb holds this immuneACCESS table with in-frame rearrangements only. Some clones are missing; in checked studies, unresolved V genes explain under half, and the rest has no known cause. Counted in this sample were 73,000 or so clones; 75% to 85% of them appeared once. The leading ten clones occupy around 7% of the sample. Sequencing used PBMCs. The source of these receptors is a human donor in good health.

J is TRBJ2-7 and V is TRBV5-1; 9 positions agree with TRBD1. CDR1 is SGHRS, CDR2 YFSETQ, per germline. Unmatched junction bases numbered 9, after V lost 4 bases and J lost 4 bases. CDR3 size: 15 residues. This CDR3 is CASSPEQGAGYEQYF. CDR3 DNA sequence: TGCGCCAGCAGCCCAGAACAGGGGGCGGGTTACGAGCAGTACTTC. The entire variable domain, with the rest obtained from reference TRBV5-1 and TRBJ2-7, is as follows: KAGVTQTPRYLIKTRGQQVTLSCSPISGHRSVSWYQQTPGQGLQFLFEYFSETQRNKGNFPGRFSGRQFSNSRSEMNVSTLELGDSALYLCASSPEQGAGYEQYFGPGTRLTVT.

The chain is built from TRBV20-1 and TRBJ1-4, with no clear D. V shed 5 bases and J shed 6 bases, with 4 bases lying between them. This CDR3 is 10 amino acids long. Germline loops: CDR1 DFQATT, CDR2 SNEGSKA (reference sequence). CDR3 bases: TGCAGTGCTCTTCATGAAAAACTGTTTTTT. It codes for CSALHEKLFF.

This chain joins TRBV23-1 and TRBJ2-7; D may be TRBD1 (6 bases). TRBV23-1 is reported as an ORF; its role is uncertain. The ends were cut back, 6 bases at V and 6 bases at J, with 12 bases in the middle. This CDR3 region has 12 residues. The CDR3 nucleotides are TGCGCCAGCAGCCAGTCAGGGGCCGAGCAGTACTTC. Protein product: CASSQSGAEQYF.

The CDR3 region is CASSIWTGDYGYTF. Here the CDR3 DNA reads TGTGCCAGTAGTATCTGGACAGGGGACTATGGCTACACCTTC. This chain uses TRBV19 with TRBJ1-2, with 9 bases fitting TRBD1. V shed 3 bases and J 3 bases; nucleotides not matched to a gene: 2. CDR3 length: 14 amino acids. Germline lookup yields CDR1 LNHDA and CDR2 SQIVND (reference sequence).

The V and J genes are TRBV29-1 and TRBJ1-3; 9 bases are shared with TRBD1. The CDR3 contains 16 residues. J lost 1 base, V lost 5 bases, and 9 bases had no gene match. The germline CDR1 and CDR2 sequences are SQVTM and ANQGSEA. The CDR3 protein is CSVYHGTGKSGNTIYF. For the CDR3, the DNA is TGCAGCGTTTACCACGGGACAGGGAAGTCTGGAAACACCATATATTTT.

The rearrangement links TRBV7-2 to TRBJ1-3, with 7 bases lining up with TRBD1. Germline assignment: CDR1 SGHTA and CDR2 FQGNSA. Germline trimming cut 1 base from V and 1 base from J; bases unmatched to any gene: 7. The CDR3 loop spans 17 amino acids. CDR3 sequence (DNA): TGTGCCAGCAGCTTAGTGGCCCCAGGGGGATCTGGAAACACCATATATTTT. The encoded protein is CASSLVAPGGSGNTIYF.

V and J are TRBV5-4 and TRBJ2-3, with D tentatively TRBD2 (6 bases). The CDR3 covers 14 residues. The ends were cut back, 4 bases at V and 4 bases at J, with 13 bases in the middle. The germline V gene has CDR1 SGHNT and CDR2 YYREEE (reference sequence). The CDR3 spells CASSRGLQPDTQYF. CDR3 bases: TGTGCCAGCAGCCGGGGACTTCAGCCAGATACGCAGTATTTT.

The chain couples TRBV7-2 to TRBJ2-7; 8 positions agree with TRBD2. Germline CDR1 is SGHTA and CDR2 is FQGNSA. The CDR3 is 16 residues long. The V segment lost 3 bases and the J segment 1 base; nucleotides outside the gene matches: 8. CDR3 nucleotide sequence: TGTGCCAGCAGCTTTACCGGGGGGGGGCCTTCCTACGAGCAGTACTTC. Translated: CASSFTGGGPSYEQYF.

V is TRBV6-4 and J is TRBJ2-1; 10 bases map to TRBD2. The germline V gene encodes CDR1 MRHNA and CDR2 SNTAGT. V dropped 3 bases and J dropped 7; count of bases not matched to a gene: 6. The CDR3 extends over 15 amino acids. The CDR3: CASSESSGGWNEQFF. CDR3 coding DNA: TGTGCCAGCAGTGAATCTAGCGGGGGTTGGAATGAGCAGTTCTTC.

V is TRBV23-1 and J is TRBJ1-1; D is ambiguous. TRBV23-1 is recorded as an ORF, its role being uncertain. Trimming took 4 bases from V and 1 from J, leaving 19 bases between them. This CDR3 is 17 amino acids long. The CDR3 spells CASSPSLPLATNTEAFF. DNA for the CDR3: TGCGCCAGCAGTCCGAGCCTGCCCTTAGCTACGAACACTGAAGCTTTCTTT.